Below, 12 T cell receptor beta chains from the same sample are listed, as sequenced in a study of blood T cell repertoires in COVID-19. Clones were sequenced by immunoSEQ multiplex PCR, and TCRdb holds only the in-frame ones, with some missing. The sample has more than 150,000 clones; 78% are singletons. The sample was peripheral blood. The source of these receptors is an elderly woman with acute or convalescent COVID-19.

The chain is built from TRBV28 and TRBJ2-7, with D perhaps TRBD1 (5 bases). This CDR3 contains 10 residues. V was shortened by 7 bases and J by 6 bases, with 7 bases between the two germline ends. Germline CDR1 MDHEN, CDR2 SYDVKM. CDR3 loop: CASTGREQYF. The CDR3 coding sequence is TGTGCCAGCACAGGGCGCGAGCAGTACTTC.

J is TRBJ2-2 and V is TRBV3-1 (or the pseudogene TRBV3-2), with D perhaps matching TRBD1 (5 bases). V lost 3 bases to trimming and J lost 7 bases, with 15 bases between them. CDR3 length: 15 amino acids. Germline values: CDR1 LGHDT, CDR2 YNNKEL (reference sequence). The CDR3 here is CASSHGHYGGGELFF. CDR3 bases: TGTGCCAGCAGCCACGGACATTACGGTGGCGGGGAGCTGTTTTTT.

The V gene is TRBV4-1, the J gene TRBJ1-6; the match to TRBD1 covers 9 bases. After removal of 3 bases from V and 4 bases from J, the junction contained 16 bases not matched to a gene. The CDR3 is made up of 20 amino acids. CDR1 is MGHRA and CDR2 is YSYEKL in the germline V gene. The CDR3 DNA follows: TGCGCCAGCAGCCAGGCCCCCCTACAGGGGGCTGGGGGATATAATTCACCCCTCCACTTT. Amino acids: CASSQAPLQGAGGYNSPLHF.

The chain couples TRBV5-1 to TRBJ1-4, with D perhaps matching TRBD1 (6 bases). This CDR3 is 17 amino acids long. Germline CDR1 SGHRS, CDR2 YFSETQ. The V end was cut by 3 bases, the J end by 8 bases, with 23 bases between. The CDR3 loop reads CASSWSGPTGQGEKLFF. In DNA, the CDR3 is TGCGCCAGCAGCTGGTCGGGACCGACAGGTCAGGGCGAAAAACTGTTTTTT. The full variable domain, its missing parts supplied by reference TRBV5-1 and TRBJ1-4, is KAGVTQTPRYLIKTRGQQVTLSCSPISGHRSVSWYQQTPGQGLQFLFEYFSETQRNKGNFPGRFSGRQFSNSRSEMNVSTLELGDSALYLCASSWSGPTGQGEKLFFGSGTQLSVL.

The gene calls are TRBV2 and TRBJ2-7, with TRBD2 matching 9 bases. The CDR3 covers 14 residues. Per the germline V gene, CDR1 is SNHLY and CDR2 is FYNNEI. After removal of 8 bases from V and 5 bases from J, the junction contained 10 bases not matched to a gene. CDR3 in DNA: TGTGCCAGCTGGGTAGCGGGAGATGTTCACGAGCAGTACTTC. This translates into CASWVAGDVHEQYF.

The rearrangement joins TRBV7-2 to TRBJ1-2, with unresolved D. The CDR3 contains 12 residues. Germline lookup yields CDR1 SGHTA and CDR2 FQGNSA. Trimming took off 5 bases at V and 8 bases at J, with 12 bases between the two ends. Here the CDR3 DNA reads TGTGCCAGCAGCCCCCGGATGGGCGGCTACACCTTC. It codes for CASSPRMGGYTF.

In this sample, this clone turned up a few times. This chain uses TRBV28 with TRBJ1-6, with D possibly TRBD1 on 6 matching bases. Germline CDR1 is MDHEN and CDR2 is SYDVKM. The CDR3 sequence is 15 residues long. The V and J ends lost 6 bases and 9 bases respectively, with 18 bases between them. DNA of the CDR3: TGTGCCAGCAGCACGGGACACCGGGGCAGTTCACCCCTCCACTTT. Residues: CASSTGHRGSSPLHF.

This clone has a handful of counts. This chain connects TRBV7-8 to TRBJ2-7, with D hard to call. CDR3 size: 14 residues. The germline V and J ends were trimmed by 5 bases and 2 bases, with 13 bases remaining between them. Germline CDR1 SGHVS, CDR2 FQNEAQ. This CDR3 reads CASSPGRKTYEQYF. CDR3 DNA sequence: TGTGCCAGCAGCCCCGGCAGGAAAACCTACGAGCAGTACTTC.

This clone was recorded a few times. This chain's CDR3 is CATSDPSTGKDYGYTF. CDR3 nucleotides: TGTGCCACCAGTGACCCCTCGACAGGGAAGGACTATGGCTACACCTTC. The rearrangement links TRBV24-1 to TRBJ1-2; 7 bases line up with TRBD1. The CDR3 consists of 16 residues. The germline V gene encodes CDR1 KGHDR and CDR2 SFDVKD. V lost 4 bases, J lost 3 bases, and 10 bases stayed unmatched.

This chain joins TRBV2 and TRBJ1-2; a weak D match, TRBD1 (6 bases). Trimming shortened V by 6 bases and J by 8 bases, and 10 bases separated the two germline ends. The germline CDR1 and CDR2 sequences are SNHLY and FYNNEI. There are 11 residues in the CDR3. CDR3 in DNA: TGTGCCAGCAGGCAGACAGGCGGCTACACCTTC. It specifies CASRQTGGYTF.

The rearrangement links TRBV5-1 to TRBJ1-2; D is ambiguous. The V gene's germline CDR1 is SGHRS and CDR2 YFSETQ. V gave up 4 bases and J gave up 0 bases, with 13 bases separating them. The CDR3 totals 15 residues. The CDR3 nucleotides read TGCGCCAGCAGCCCGAACAGCCACTCTAACTATGGCTACACCTTC. This encodes CASSPNSHSNYGYTF.

The CDR3 DNA is TGCGCCAGCAGCCACGGGGTCACAGATACGCAGTATTTT. Amino acids: CASSHGVTDTQYF. The chain joins TRBV4-1 to TRBJ2-3, with D possibly TRBD2 on 5 matching bases. The CDR3 runs 13 residues. Trimming removed 3 bases at V and 2 bases at J, with 6 bases between. Germline lookup yields CDR1 MGHRA and CDR2 YSYEKL.